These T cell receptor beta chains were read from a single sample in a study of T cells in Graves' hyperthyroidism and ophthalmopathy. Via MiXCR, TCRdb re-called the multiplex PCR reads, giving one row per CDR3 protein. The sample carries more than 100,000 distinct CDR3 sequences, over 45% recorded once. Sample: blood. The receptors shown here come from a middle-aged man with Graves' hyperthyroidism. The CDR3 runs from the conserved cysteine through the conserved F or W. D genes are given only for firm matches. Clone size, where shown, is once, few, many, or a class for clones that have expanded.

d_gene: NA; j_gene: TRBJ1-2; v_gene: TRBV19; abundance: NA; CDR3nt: TGTGCCACCTCGGCGGCGGGGAGCTACACCTTC; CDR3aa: CATSAAGSYTF
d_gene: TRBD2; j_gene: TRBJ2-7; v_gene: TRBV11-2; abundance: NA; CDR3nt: TGTGCCAGCAGCTTACTCCCTAGCGGTACCTACGAGCAGTACTTC; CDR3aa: CASSLLPSGTYEQYF
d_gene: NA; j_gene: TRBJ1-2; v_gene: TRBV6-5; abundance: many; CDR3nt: TGTGCCAGCAGCCCGCTTCAGCGTTCGGGCTATGGCTACACCTTC; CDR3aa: CASSPLQRSGYGYTF
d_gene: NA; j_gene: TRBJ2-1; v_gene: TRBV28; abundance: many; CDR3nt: TGTGCCAGCAGTTTGGACGGCAATGAGCAGTTCTTC; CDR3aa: CASSLDGNEQFF
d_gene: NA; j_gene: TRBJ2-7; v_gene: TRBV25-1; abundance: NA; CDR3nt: TGTGCCAGCAGTGATTACGGGAGTCGTACCTACGAGCAGTACTTC; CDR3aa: CASSDYGSRTYEQYF
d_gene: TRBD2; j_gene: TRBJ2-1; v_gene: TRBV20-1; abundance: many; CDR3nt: TGCAGTGCTAGAGCCTTAGCGGGGGGAACCTACAATGAGCAGTTCTTC; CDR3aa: CSARALAGGTYNEQFF
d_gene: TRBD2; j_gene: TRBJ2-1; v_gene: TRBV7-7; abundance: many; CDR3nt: TGTGCTAGCAGCCCAAGTTCGAGCGGGGACAATGAGCAGTTCTTC; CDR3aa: CASSPSSSGDNEQFF
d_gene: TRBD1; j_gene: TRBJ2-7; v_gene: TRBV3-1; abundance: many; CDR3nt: TGTGCCAGCAGCCCGGGACAGGGGCGGGAGCAGTACTTC; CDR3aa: CASSPGQGREQYF
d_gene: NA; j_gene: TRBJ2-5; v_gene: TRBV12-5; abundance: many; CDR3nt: TGTGCTAGTGCCAATGGACTCCTAGGGGGTGGCGAGACCCAGTACTTC; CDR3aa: CASANGLLGGGETQYF
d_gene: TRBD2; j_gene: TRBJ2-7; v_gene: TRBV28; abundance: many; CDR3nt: TGTGCCAGCAGTCCTAGCGGGAGGGCCATCTACGAGCAGTACTTC; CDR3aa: CASSPSGRAIYEQYF
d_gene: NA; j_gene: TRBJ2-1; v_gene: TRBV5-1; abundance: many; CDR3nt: TGCGCCAGCAGCTTTACATGGACCCGCGACAATGAGCAGTTCTTC; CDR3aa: CASSFTWTRDNEQFF
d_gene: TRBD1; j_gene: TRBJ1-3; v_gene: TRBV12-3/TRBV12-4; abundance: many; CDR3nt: TGTGCCAGCAGTCGGACAGGGACCGGAAACACCATATATTTT; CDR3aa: CASSRTGTGNTIYF
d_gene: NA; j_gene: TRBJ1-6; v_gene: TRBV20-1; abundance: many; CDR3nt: TGCAGTGCTAGAGGTCCGAACGGGGATTCACCCCTCCACTTT; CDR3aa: CSARGPNGDSPLHF
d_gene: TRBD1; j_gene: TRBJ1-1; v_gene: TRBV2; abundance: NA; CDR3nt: TGTGCCAGCAGTGACGGACAGGGGCGGGACACTGAAGCTTTCTTT; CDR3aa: CASSDGQGRDTEAFF
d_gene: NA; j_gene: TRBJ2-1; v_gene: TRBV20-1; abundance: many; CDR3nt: TGCAGTGCTAGAGATCCGGGGACGCCGCGCCATGAGCAGTTCTTC; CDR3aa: CSARDPGTPRHEQFF
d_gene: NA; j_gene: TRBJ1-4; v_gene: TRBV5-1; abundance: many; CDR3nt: TGCGCCAGCAGCTTTAACTCTGGTGAAAAACTGTTTTTT; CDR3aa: CASSFNSGEKLFF
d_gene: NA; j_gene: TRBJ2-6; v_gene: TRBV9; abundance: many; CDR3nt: TGTGCCAGCAGCGTTGGCCCTGGGGCCAACGTCCTGACTTTC; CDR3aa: CASSVGPGANVLTF
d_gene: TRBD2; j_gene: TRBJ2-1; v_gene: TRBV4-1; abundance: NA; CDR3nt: TGCGCCAGCAGCCAAGTTGCGTGGCGGGAGATAGCCTACAATGAGCGGTTCTTC; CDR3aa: CASSQVAWREIAYNERFF
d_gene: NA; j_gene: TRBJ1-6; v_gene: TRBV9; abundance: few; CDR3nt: TGTGCCAGCAGCCAAGAGACAGGCTCCTATAATTCACCCCTCCACTTT; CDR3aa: CASSQETGSYNSPLHF
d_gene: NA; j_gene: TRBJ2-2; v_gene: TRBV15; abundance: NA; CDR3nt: TGCGCCACCAGCGGCCCCACGAACACCGGGGAGCTGTTTTTT; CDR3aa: CATSGPTNTGELFF
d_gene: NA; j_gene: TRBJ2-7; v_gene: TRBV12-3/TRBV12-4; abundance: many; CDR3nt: TGTGCCAGCAGAAGAACAGGGAGGGGGGAGCAGTACTTC; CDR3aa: CASRRTGRGEQYF
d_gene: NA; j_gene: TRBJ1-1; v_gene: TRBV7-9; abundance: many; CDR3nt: TGTGCCAGCAGCTTACCATTATTGGGGGCTGAAGCTTTCTTT; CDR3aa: CASSLPLLGAEAFF
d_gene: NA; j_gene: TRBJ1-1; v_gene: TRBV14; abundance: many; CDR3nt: TGTGCCAGCAGCCAAGAATTGAGGGACACTGAAGCTTTCTTT; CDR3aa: CASSQELRDTEAFF
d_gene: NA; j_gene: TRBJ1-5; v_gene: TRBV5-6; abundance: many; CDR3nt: TGTGCCAGCAGCATCCGGGACTCCTTACTTCAGCCCCAGCATTTT; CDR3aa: CASSIRDSLLQPQHF
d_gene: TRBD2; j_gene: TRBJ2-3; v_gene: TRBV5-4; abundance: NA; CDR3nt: TGTGCCGGCAGCCCGGGGGGGGTAATCGCAGATACGCAGTATTTT; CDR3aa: CAGSPGGVIADTQYF
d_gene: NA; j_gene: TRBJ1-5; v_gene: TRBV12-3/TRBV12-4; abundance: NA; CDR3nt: TGTGCCAGCAGCTCAGGACAGTCCCAGCATTTT; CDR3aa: CASSSGQSQHF
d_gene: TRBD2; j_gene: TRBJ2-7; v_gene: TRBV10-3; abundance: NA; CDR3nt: TGTGCCATCAAGGGCGCGGGGGGAGAGCAGTACTTC; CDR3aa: CAIKGAGGEQYF
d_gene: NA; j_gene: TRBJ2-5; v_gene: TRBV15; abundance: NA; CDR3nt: TGTGCCACCAGCTTTCGGACGCTGGATTTAAACCAAGAGACCCAGTACTTC; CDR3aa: CATSFRTLDLNQETQYF
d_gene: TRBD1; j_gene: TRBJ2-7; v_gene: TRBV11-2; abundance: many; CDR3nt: TGTGCCAGCAGCTCCTCTCGGACAGGGAGATACTACGAGCAGTACTTC; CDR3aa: CASSSSRTGRYYEQYF
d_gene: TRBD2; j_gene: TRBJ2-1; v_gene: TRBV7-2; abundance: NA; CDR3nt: TGTGCCAGCAGCCTACCGACTAGCTTTTACAATGAGCAGTTCTTC; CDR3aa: CASSLPTSFYNEQFF
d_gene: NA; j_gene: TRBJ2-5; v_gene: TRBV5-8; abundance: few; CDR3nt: TGTGCCAGCAGCTTGGCGGTTTTCGGGAAAGAGACCCAGTACTTC; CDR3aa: CASSLAVFGKETQYF
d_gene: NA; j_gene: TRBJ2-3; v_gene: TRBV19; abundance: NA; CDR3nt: TGTGTCAGAAGTATAGGGCAGGGGAGCACAGATACGCAGTATTTT; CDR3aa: CVRSIGQGSTDTQYF
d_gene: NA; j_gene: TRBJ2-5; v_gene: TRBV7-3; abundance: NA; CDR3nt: TGTGCCAGCAGCCATACAGGGAAGTCAGAGATCCAGTACTTC; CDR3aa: CASSHTGKSEIQYF
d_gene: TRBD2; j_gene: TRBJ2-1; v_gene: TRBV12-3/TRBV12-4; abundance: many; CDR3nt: TGTGCCAGCAGTTTAACAGGACTAGCAATTAATGAGCAGTTCTTC; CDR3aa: CASSLTGLAINEQFF
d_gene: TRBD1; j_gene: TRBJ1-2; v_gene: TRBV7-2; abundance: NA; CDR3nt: TGTGCCAGCAGCGGACAGGGGCAGGGGGTGGAAGGCTACACCTTC; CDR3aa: CASSGQGQGVEGYTF
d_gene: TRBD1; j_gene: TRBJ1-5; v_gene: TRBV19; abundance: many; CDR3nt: TGTGCCAGTAGTATTCGGACAGGGAGTCAGCCCCAGCATTTT; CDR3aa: CASSIRTGSQPQHF
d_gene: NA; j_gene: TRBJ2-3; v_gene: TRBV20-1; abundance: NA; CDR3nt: TGCAGTGCTAGAAGTGGAGGATGGAATGAGCAGTATTTT; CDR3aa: CSARSGGWNEQYF
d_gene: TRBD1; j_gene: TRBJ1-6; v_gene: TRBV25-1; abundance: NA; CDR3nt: TGTGCCAGCAGTACCTTAGGACAGGGAAATTCACCCCTCCACTTT; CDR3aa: CASSTLGQGNSPLHF
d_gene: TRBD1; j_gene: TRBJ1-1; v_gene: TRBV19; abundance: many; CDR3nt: TGTGCCAGTAGTAGGGGACAGGGGGTGGACACTGAAGCTTTCTTT; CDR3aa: CASSRGQGVDTEAFF
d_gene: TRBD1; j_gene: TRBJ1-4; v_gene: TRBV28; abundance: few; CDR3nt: TGTGCCAGCAGTTTTCCAGGACAGGGGGGGGAAAAACTGTTTTTT; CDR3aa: CASSFPGQGGEKLFF